These T cell receptor beta chains were read from a single sample in a study of PD-L1 blockade in urothelial cancer. Profiling relied on immunoSEQ multiplex PCR, and the TCRdb table lists in-frame clones only, not all of them. The sample contains tens of thousands of clones, around four fifths of which appear only once. Sequences were derived from PBMCs, sampled around atezolizumab (anti-PD-L1) treatment. The receptors come from a man between 60 and 75 years old with urothelial cancer. Each CDR3 is given with its conserved first and last residue. Each record gives: clone size, J gene, V gene, D gene, CDR3 DNA, CDR3 protein. D genes are given only for firm matches. Clone size, where shown, is once, few, many, or a class for clones that have expanded.

size: NA; J: TRBJ1-3; V: TRBV30; D: NA; DNA: TGTGCCTGGGCCGGGGGGGTGGCTGGAAACACCATATATTTT; CDR3: CAWAGGVAGNTIYF
size: NA; J: TRBJ2-5; V: TRBV5-5; D: NA; DNA: TGTGCCAGCAGCTTTGGGCCGATGAAGACCCAGTACTTC; CDR3: CASSFGPMKTQYF
size: NA; J: TRBJ1-2; V: TRBV28; D: TRBD1; DNA: TGTGCCAGCACCAACACGCTGGAGGGGGCGTATGGCTACACCTTC; CDR3: CASTNTLEGAYGYTF
size: NA; J: TRBJ2-7; V: TRBV7-9; D: NA; DNA: TGTGCCAGCAGCACCCTCCCAGGGTCAACAGATTCCTACGAGCAGTACTTC; CDR3: CASSTLPGSTDSYEQYF
size: NA; J: TRBJ2-1; V: TRBV4-1; D: TRBD1; DNA: TGCGCCAGCAGCCAAGGGGCGACAGGGTCCTACAATGAGCAGTTCTTC; CDR3: CASSQGATGSYNEQFF
size: few; J: TRBJ2-3; V: TRBV7-6; D: TRBD2; DNA: TGTGCCAGCAGCCGGACTAGCGGGGTTGGCACAGATACGCAGTATTTT; CDR3: CASSRTSGVGTDTQYF
size: NA; J: TRBJ1-2; V: TRBV5-5; D: TRBD1; DNA: TGTGCCAGCAGCTACCTGGGACAGGGGGCTAGGTATGGCTACACCTTC; CDR3: CASSYLGQGARYGYTF
size: once; J: TRBJ2-7; V: TRBV6-6; D: NA; DNA: TGTGCCAGCACCCTAGGGACCAGGGGCTACGAGCAGTACTTC; CDR3: CASTLGTRGYEQYF
size: once; J: TRBJ2-7; V: TRBV18; D: TRBD1; DNA: TGTGCCAGCTCACCGGAGGGACAGGGGCCCTACGAGCAGTACTTC; CDR3: CASSPEGQGPYEQYF
size: NA; J: TRBJ1-5; V: TRBV19; D: NA; DNA: TGTGCCAGTACCCCCTGGGGAGGGGGCAATCAGCCCCAGCATTTT; CDR3: CASTPWGGGNQPQHF
size: NA; J: TRBJ2-1; V: TRBV6-5; D: NA; DNA: TGTGCCAGCAGTTACTCGGACTCCAGCAATGAGCAGTTCTTC; CDR3: CASSYSDSSNEQFF
size: NA; J: TRBJ2-3; V: TRBV4-1; D: TRBD2; DNA: TGCGCCAGCAGACAACTAGCGGACACAGATACGCAGTATTTT; CDR3: CASRQLADTDTQYF
size: once; J: TRBJ2-5; V: TRBV28; D: NA; DNA: TGTGCCAGCAGTCAGGAGACCCAGTACTTC; CDR3: CASSQETQYF
size: NA; J: TRBJ1-1; V: TRBV29-1; D: NA; DNA: TGCAGCGTTGAGAACAGGGTCGAGGCGAACACTGAAGCTTTCTTT; CDR3: CSVENRVEANTEAFF
size: NA; J: TRBJ2-7; V: TRBV5-1; D: TRBD1; DNA: TGCGCCAGCAGGAGGGGGCTAGTACCGACCTACGAGCAGTACTTC; CDR3: CASRRGLVPTYEQYF
size: NA; J: TRBJ1-1; V: TRBV28; D: NA; DNA: TGTGCCAGCAGTTTCGGGGGGGAAGCTTTCTTT; CDR3: CASSFGGEAFF
size: NA; J: TRBJ1-3; V: TRBV30; D: TRBD1; DNA: TGTGCCTGGAATGGGCAGGGGGACACCATATATTTT; CDR3: CAWNGQGDTIYF
size: NA; J: TRBJ1-3; V: TRBV6-1; D: NA; DNA: TGTGCCAGCAGCCGAACTGCAGAGGCTGGAAACACCATATATTTT; CDR3: CASSRTAEAGNTIYF
size: NA; J: TRBJ1-1; V: TRBV6-5; D: NA; DNA: TGTGCCAGCAGTCCGCGAACCGGGGGGAACACTGAAGCTTTCTTT; CDR3: CASSPRTGGNTEAFF
size: NA; J: TRBJ1-6; V: TRBV7-2; D: TRBD1; DNA: TGTGCCAGCAGCTTAACAGGGGGCGGATCACCCCTCCACTTT; CDR3: CASSLTGGGSPLHF
size: NA; J: TRBJ1-4; V: TRBV2; D: TRBD1; DNA: TGTGCCAGCAGTAAGGGGGCAGCTAATGAAAAACTGTTTTTT; CDR3: CASSKGAANEKLFF
size: NA; J: TRBJ2-5; V: TRBV5-1; D: TRBD1; DNA: TGCGCCAGCAGCCCTATGACAGGGGGCCGAGAGACCCAGTACTTC; CDR3: CASSPMTGGRETQYF
size: NA; J: TRBJ1-6; V: TRBV5-5; D: TRBD1; DNA: TGTGCCAGCAGCTTCGTCGGACAGGGGAATTCACCCCTCCACTTT; CDR3: CASSFVGQGNSPLHF
size: few; J: TRBJ2-4; V: TRBV7-2; D: TRBD1; DNA: TGTGCCAGCAGCTTCAGACAGGGGGCAAACATTCAGTACTTC; CDR3: CASSFRQGANIQYF
size: NA; J: TRBJ2-5; V: TRBV28; D: TRBD2; DNA: TGTGCCAGCAGTTTATTGGGGGCGGGGGGCCATCAAGAGACCCAGTACTTC; CDR3: CASSLLGAGGHQETQYF
size: few; J: TRBJ2-1; V: TRBV5-4; D: NA; DNA: TGTGCCAGCAGCAATCCTGACAGGCTTTACTACAATGAGCAGTTCTTC; CDR3: CASSNPDRLYYNEQFF
size: NA; J: TRBJ2-5; V: TRBV7-9; D: NA; DNA: TGTGCCAGCAGCCCCACCGGGACAACCGGGGAGACCCAGTACTTC; CDR3: CASSPTGTTGETQYF
size: NA; J: TRBJ1-1; V: TRBV30; D: NA; DNA: TGTGCCTGGAGTGCCCCGGGTCTTCCGGAGACTGAAGCTTTCTTT; CDR3: CAWSAPGLPETEAFF
size: NA; J: TRBJ1-6; V: TRBV7-2; D: NA; DNA: TGTGCCAGCAGCGTGACAGGTGGGGATTCACCCCTCCACTTT; CDR3: CASSVTGGDSPLHF
size: NA; J: TRBJ1-4; V: TRBV28; D: NA; DNA: TGTGCCAGCAGTTTAGAACCCCCCTCAAGCGGAGTTGAAAAACTGTTTTTT; CDR3: CASSLEPPSSGVEKLFF
size: NA; J: TRBJ2-7; V: TRBV11-2; D: NA; DNA: TGTGCCAGCAGCACCCCGGGACGACTAGGAGAAGAGCAGTACTTC; CDR3: CASSTPGRLGEEQYF
size: NA; J: TRBJ2-1; V: TRBV15; D: TRBD2; DNA: TGTGCCACCAGCAGAGAAGCGCTAGCGGGGGGACGGAATGAGCAGTTCTTC; CDR3: CATSREALAGGRNEQFF
size: few; J: TRBJ2-3; V: TRBV5-1; D: TRBD2; DNA: TGCGCCAGCAGCTCCTCTATGGTAGCGGGGGGGCCGGGCACGCAGTATTTT; CDR3: CASSSSMVAGGPGTQYF
size: NA; J: TRBJ2-7; V: TRBV5-1; D: NA; DNA: TGCGCCAGCAGCCTATCCCCAGGGGTCTCCTACGAGCAGTACTTC; CDR3: CASSLSPGVSYEQYF
size: NA; J: TRBJ2-1; V: TRBV14; D: NA; DNA: TGTGCCAGCAGCCAAGAGTCTTACAGGGTTGGGTACAATGAGCAGTTCTTC; CDR3: CASSQESYRVGYNEQFF
size: NA; J: TRBJ2-3; V: TRBV11-2; D: TRBD2; DNA: TGTGCCAGCAGCTTAGCTGCGCCTAGCGGGGGTGGGGATACGCAGTATTTT; CDR3: CASSLAAPSGGGDTQYF
size: NA; J: TRBJ1-1; V: TRBV10-1; D: NA; DNA: TGCGCCACGTACAGGGAAAGGAACACTGAAGCTTTCTTT; CDR3: CATYRERNTEAFF
size: NA; J: TRBJ2-7; V: TRBV7-6; D: NA; DNA: TGTGCCAGCAGCTTGGGACACAGACTAAAGCCGGACGAGCAGTACTTC; CDR3: CASSLGHRLKPDEQYF
size: NA; J: TRBJ2-3; V: TRBV2; D: NA; DNA: TGTGCCAGCAGTCTCCGTAGCACAGATACGCAGTATTTT; CDR3: CASSLRSTDTQYF
size: NA; J: TRBJ2-1; V: TRBV5-6; D: NA; DNA: TGTGCCAGCAGCGTCCGCCTAGCGTTAGACCACAATGAGCAGTTCTTC; CDR3: CASSVRLALDHNEQFF
size: NA; J: TRBJ2-3; V: TRBV5-1; D: TRBD2; DNA: TGCGCCAGCAGCTGGAGGGCTAGCGGGGGGGCCGGCACAGATACGCAGTATTTT; CDR3: CASSWRASGGAGTDTQYF
size: NA; J: TRBJ2-5; V: TRBV9; D: NA; DNA: TGTGCCAGCAGCGTAGGGCCCACCCCGGGTGGGACCCAGTACTTC; CDR3: CASSVGPTPGGTQYF
size: few; J: TRBJ2-2; V: TRBV19; D: NA; DNA: TGTGCCAGTAGCGCAGGATCGAACACCGGGGAGCTGTTTTTT; CDR3: CASSAGSNTGELFF
size: NA; J: TRBJ2-7; V: TRBV7-6; D: NA; DNA: TGTGCCAGCAGCTTAGGACAGGCTTTTGGGCAGTACTTC; CDR3: CASSLGQAFGQYF
size: NA; J: TRBJ2-5; V: TRBV19; D: TRBD1; DNA: TGTGCCAGTACCAATTCCGGGACAGGGATTGAGACCCAGTACTTC; CDR3: CASTNSGTGIETQYF
size: NA; J: TRBJ2-7; V: TRBV28; D: TRBD1; DNA: TGTGCCAGCAGGCAGGACAGGGAAAGACTCGAGCAGTACTTC; CDR3: CASRQDRERLEQYF
size: NA; J: TRBJ2-4; V: TRBV7-2; D: TRBD2; DNA: TGTGCCAGCAGTCCCGGGGGGGTAGCCAAAAACATTCAGTACTTC; CDR3: CASSPGGVAKNIQYF
size: NA; J: TRBJ2-2; V: TRBV28; D: TRBD1; DNA: TGTGCCAGCAGTATAAACGAACAGGGGACCAACACCGGGGAGCTGTTTTTT; CDR3: CASSINEQGTNTGELFF
size: NA; J: TRBJ2-6; V: TRBV5-1; D: TRBD1; DNA: TGCGCCAGCAGCTTGCTCGGACAGGGCATTTCTGCTGGGGCCAACGTCCTGACTTTC; CDR3: CASSLLGQGISAGANVLTF
size: NA; J: TRBJ1-1; V: TRBV28; D: NA; DNA: TGTGCCAGCAGTTTCGCCTGGAGTCAGAGGGCCCCTGAAGCTTTCTTT; CDR3: CASSFAWSQRAPEAFF
size: once; J: TRBJ2-7; V: TRBV10-3; D: NA; DNA: TGTGCCATCTCGCAGGGAGGCGACGAGCAGTACTTC; CDR3: CAISQGGDEQYF
size: NA; J: TRBJ1-4; V: TRBV6-1; D: TRBD1; DNA: TGTGCCAGCAGTGTCGGACAGGGGAATGAAAAACTGTTTTTT; CDR3: CASSVGQGNEKLFF
size: NA; J: TRBJ1-1; V: TRBV6-5; D: TRBD1; DNA: TGTGCCAGCAGACCTTACCCTGGACAGGGAGAAGCTTTCTTT; CDR3: CASRPYPGQGEAFF
size: NA; J: TRBJ2-7; V: TRBV6-1; D: TRBD1; DNA: TGTGCCAGCAGTGAAGCGCGTGGGACAGGAGAATCCTACGAGCAGTACTTC; CDR3: CASSEARGTGESYEQYF
size: NA; J: TRBJ2-7; V: TRBV2; D: NA; DNA: TGTGCCAGCAGTGGTGGGGGCGGCCGAGACCCCTACGAGCAGTACTTC; CDR3: CASSGGGGRDPYEQYF